The 3 T cell receptor beta chains reported below all come from one sample, sequenced in a study of cytomegalovirus exposure and HLA in healthy donors. Generated by immunoSEQ multiplex PCR, the TCRdb table keeps only in-frame clones and is missing some. Among roughly 64,000 clones, approximately 95% were seen once, and the ten largest hold 5.8%. Sequencing was carried out using PBMCs. These TCRs come from a woman between 18 and 29 years old in good health and CMV-seropositive.

The chain combines TRBV7-9 with TRBJ1-3; D gene uncertain. Per the germline V gene, CDR1 is SEHNR and CDR2 is FQNEAQ (reference sequence). CDR3 length: 14 residues. V dropped 5 bases and J dropped 0 bases, with 8 bases sitting between them. The CDR3 here is CASSLVSSGNTIYF. Here the CDR3 DNA reads TGTGCCAGCAGCCTTGTTAGCTCTGGAAACACCATATATTTT.

The genes are TRBV6-4 and TRBJ1-5; D unclear. The ends were cut back, 0 bases at V and 7 bases at J, with 10 bases in the middle. Germline CDR1 MRHNA, CDR2 SNTAGT. The CDR3 runs to 14 residues. CDR3 nucleotides: TGTGCCAGCAGTGACTCGGCCAGTTCGCAGCCCCAGCATTTT. Its translation is CASSDSASSQPQHF.

The chain uses TRBV5-1 and TRBJ2-7, with 7 bases identical to TRBD2. With 0 bases clipped from V and 0 bases from J, the junction kept 3 bases outside the gene matches. This CDR3 has 15 amino acids. Per the germline V gene, CDR1 is SGHRS and CDR2 is YFSETQ. The CDR3 loop reads CASSLASGSSYEQYF. CDR3 DNA: TGCGCCAGCAGCTTGGCTAGCGGAAGCTCCTACGAGCAGTACTTC.